The 15 T cell receptor beta chains below all came from one sample that was sequenced in a study of vaccination effects on CD4 cells after COVID-19. Antigen-specific CD4+ T cells expanded by the ViraFEST assay with viral peptide pools were then sequenced. Subsequent to 10 days of culture, CD4+ T cells were isolated. TCRdb's copy holds only in-frame clones and misses some; the assay was immunoSEQ multiplex PCR. The sample yields more than 25,000 clones, approximately 61% seen once. The antigens these receptors bind are not known. Specimen: CD4+ T cells from PBMCs cultured with HCoV-229E spike peptides, collected before COVID-19 vaccination. The receptors here all came from a human donor who received a COVID-19 vaccine.

The V and J genes are TRBV4-3 and TRBJ2-3; 11 nucleotides match TRBD2. V lost 0 bases and J lost 1; bases outside the gene matches: 9. The CDR3 extends over 19 amino acids. CDR1 and CDR2 from the germline V gene are LGHNA and YSLEER. CDR3: CASSQDWSSGGWGTDTQYF. In nucleotides, the CDR3 is TGCGCCAGCAGCCAAGATTGGTCTAGCGGGGGGTGGGGCACAGATACGCAGTATTTT.

The chain couples TRBV6-2 or TRBV6-3 to TRBJ1-5, with TRBD1 as a possible D gene (6 bases). V lost 0 bases and J 9 bases, leaving 15 bases between the germline ends. The CDR3 totals 15 residues. Germline V lookup: CDR1 MNHEY, CDR2 SVGEGT. The CDR3 DNA sequence: TGTGCCAGCAGTTACTCCGAACTACAGGGAAGGCCCCAGCATTTT. Residues: CASSYSELQGRPQHF.

The chain employs TRBV5-1 and TRBJ1-1; a possible D gene is TRBD1 (6 bases). Germline loops: CDR1 SGHRS, CDR2 YFSETQ. The V and J ends lost 3 bases and 1 base respectively, with 28 bases between them. CDR3 length equals 20 residues. The CDR3 region has the DNA TGCGCCAGCAGCTCTTGGACTATTATTGGGGGCCCCCTCCAGAACACTGAAGCTTTCTTT. This codes for CASSSWTIIGGPLQNTEAFF.

This sequence joins TRBV6-5 and TRBJ2-1, with D possibly being TRBD2 (7 bases). In germline, CDR1 is MNHEY, CDR2 SVGAGI. This CDR3 is 15 amino acids long. V lost 7 bases and J 7 bases, leaving 20 bases between the germline ends. The CDR3 region is CASKMMSGGLNEQFF. The CDR3 coding sequence is TGTGCCAGCAAAATGATGTCCGGGGGGCTGAATGAGCAGTTCTTC.

This chain links TRBV5-5 with TRBJ2-6, with TRBD1 identical over 7 bases. The CDR3 extends over 17 amino acids. Germline V gives CDR1 SGHKS, CDR2 YYEKEE (reference sequence). With 6 bases clipped from V and 0 bases from J, the junction kept 9 bases outside the gene matches. This CDR3 reads CASNFDRAVSGANVLTF. CDR3 sequence (DNA): TGTGCCAGCAACTTCGACAGGGCTGTCTCTGGGGCCAACGTCCTGACTTTC.

V gene TRBV7-3 combines with J gene TRBJ2-2, with D tentatively TRBD1 (6 bases). Trimming pared 4 bases from V and 7 bases from J, leaving 10 bases between. The CDR3 has 13 amino acids. In germline, CDR1 is SGHTA, CDR2 FQGTGA. The CDR3 loop reads CASSSDRLGELFF. The CDR3, as DNA: TGTGCCAGCAGCTCCGACAGGCTCGGGGAGCTGTTTTTT.

In DNA, the CDR3 is TGTGCCAGCAGCTTGGGCGGAACAGGGGCTCTTGGAAACACCATATATTTT. Translated, it gives CASSLGGTGALGNTIYF. The chain uses TRBV5-5 and TRBJ1-3, with 7 bases lining up with TRBD1. Germline values: CDR1 SGHKS, CDR2 YYEKEE (reference sequence). V lost 0 bases and J lost 3; bases outside the gene matches: 9. This CDR3 is built from 17 residues. The variable domain in full, completed from reference TRBV5-5 and TRBJ1-3, reads DAGVTQSPTHLIKTRGQQVTLRCSPISGHKSVSWYQQVLGQGPQFIFQYYEKEERGRGNFPDRFSARQFPNYSSELNVNALLLGDSALYLCASSLGGTGALGNTIYFGEGSWLTVV.

The V call is TRBV23-1, the J call TRBJ2-3; D possibly corresponds to TRBD1 (6 bases). TRBV23-1 is marked as an open reading frame, function uncertain. This CDR3 region has 15 residues. Trimming shortened V by 3 bases and J by 1 base, and 11 bases separated the two germline ends. The CDR3 reads CASSQLRTGTDTQYF. DNA for the CDR3: TGCGCCAGCAGTCAGTTGCGGACAGGCACAGATACGCAGTATTTT.

This rearrangement joins TRBV12-3 or TRBV12-4 to TRBJ2-5; D possibly corresponds to TRBD1 (6 bases). The CDR3 runs to 13 residues. The V end was cut by 6 bases, the J end by 4 bases, with 12 bases between. As DNA, the CDR3 is TGTGCCAGCAGGTTACAGGGTTCAGAGACCCAGTACTTC. It translates to CASRLQGSETQYF.

The chain carries TRBV12-3 or TRBV12-4 and TRBJ1-2; D remains unclear. CDR3 length: 13 amino acids. The V end was cut by 5 bases, the J end by 4 bases, with 11 bases between. CDR3 nucleotides: TGTGCCAGCAGTGGGATCAGGAGCTATGGCTACACCTTC. Translation gives CASSGIRSYGYTF.

The chain carries TRBV29-1 and TRBJ2-5, with D perhaps TRBD1 or TRBD2 (5 bases each). Germline loops: CDR1 SQVTM, CDR2 ANQGSEA. The CDR3 totals 17 residues. Trimming removed 3 bases at V and 4 bases at J, with 24 bases between. The CDR3 sequence is CSVEVSGTARRGETQYF. CDR3 nucleotide sequence: TGCAGCGTTGAGGTCTCCGGGACGGCACGTAGGGGAGAGACCCAGTACTTC. The whole variable domain, filled in from reference TRBV29-1 and TRBJ2-5, reads SAVISQKPSRDICQRGTSLTIQCQVDSQVTMMFWYRQQPGQSLTLIATANQGSEATYESGFVIDKFPISRPNLTFSTLTVSNMSPEDSSIYLCSVEVSGTARRGETQYFGPGTRLLVL.

This clone has just a few counts. The chain combines TRBV4-3 with TRBJ2-2; no firm D call. The CDR3 extends over 15 amino acids. The V end lost 0 bases, the J end lost 4 bases, and 9 bases lay between the germline ends. Germline CDR1 reads LGHNA; CDR2 reads YSLEER. The CDR3 sequence is CASSQDFRATGELFF. CDR3 DNA: TGCGCCAGCAGCCAAGATTTCCGGGCCACCGGGGAGCTGTTTTTT.

This clone was picked up one time. The chain recombines TRBV5-1 with TRBJ2-7, with a tentative D call TRBD1 (6 bases). The V gene's germline CDR1 is SGHRS and CDR2 YFSETQ. V was cut by 1 base and J by 1 base, with 9 bases left in between. CDR3 length: 14 amino acids. For the CDR3, the DNA is TGCGCCAGCAGCTTGACAGGGATTTCCTACGAGCAGTACTTC. Protein: CASSLTGISYEQYF.

This clone showed up just a few times. The chain employs TRBV6-1 and TRBJ2-4; D is unclear. CDR3 size: 16 residues. Germline-derived CDR1 and CDR2 are MNHNS and SASEGT. V lost 2 bases and J lost 0, with 11 bases in between. The CDR3 DNA follows: TGTGCCAGCAGTGAACACGGTGGTCGAGCCAAAAACATTCAGTACTTC. Residues: CASSEHGGRAKNIQYF.

This clone has more than one count but fewer than ten. The rearrangement joins TRBV19 to TRBJ2-7; TRBD1 might be the D (6 bases). There are 17 residues in the CDR3. V dropped 2 bases and J dropped 0 bases, with 17 bases sitting between them. CDR1 and CDR2 (germline): LNHDA, SQIVND (reference sequence). DNA of the CDR3: TGTGCCAGTAGTATAAAGGGGGTCGGGACGGTCTCCTACGAGCAGTACTTC. It translates to CASSIKGVGTVSYEQYF.